Reported below is one TCR beta chain. Its antigen is currently unknown. Trimming at V came to 0 bases and at J to 6 bases, leaving 13 bases not matched to a gene. CDR3 length equals 17 residues. In germline, CDR1 is SGHTS, CDR2 YDEGEE. The data are from a study of cytomegalovirus exposure and HLA in healthy donors. Repertoires were generated with immunoSEQ multiplex PCR, while TCRdb's copy carries only in-frame clones and drops some. This table has approximately 220,000 clones, roughly 84% appearing once. The study's findings and limits: Subsequent analysis found a tendency for first-cohort TCR clusters to co-occur within the 120 or so validation repertoires. Among the CMV-associated chains, three were confirmed in vitro as specific for CMV antigens.

Sequenced input: PBMCs. The clonotype comes from a woman between 25 and 40 years old in good health and CMV-seropositive. The J gene is TRBJ1-2, the V gene TRBV5-8; 8 bases fit TRBD1. This chain's CDR3 is CASSLAHLDRDRNGYTF. The CDR3 DNA reads TGTGCCAGCAGCTTGGCGCACCTCGACCGGGACAGGAATGGCTACACCTTC.